Listed below are T cell receptor beta chains from one sample, sequenced in a study of identical twins. TCRdb re-analysed the 5' RACE reads in MiXCR, keeping a single row per CDR3 protein. The table includes approximately 210,000 distinct CDR3 sequences, roughly 7.1% detected once. This sample also belongs to another study, concerning T cells expressing NK-cell markers.

The sequencing input was CD8+ T cells sorted from blood. The source is a woman aged 18-29 years in good health. Each CDR3 is given with its conserved first and last residue. Fields, in order: V gene, CDR3 length, J gene, clone size, D gene, CDR3 DNA, CDR3 protein. D genes are given only for firm matches. Rows give clone size only sometimes, using once, few, many, or a class for an expanded clone.

V: TRBV4-3
length: 15
J: TRBJ1-2
size: few
D: TRBD1
DNA: TGCGCCAGCAGCCAATTGGACAGGGAGAACTATGGCTACACCTTC
CDR3: CASSQLDRENYGYTF

V: TRBV7-9
length: 12
J: TRBJ1-2
size: few
D: TRBD1
DNA: TGTGCCAGCAGCTCGCGACAGGGCGGCTACACCTTC
CDR3: CASSSRQGGYTF

V: TRBV9
length: 11
J: TRBJ1-2
size: few
D: NA
DNA: TGTGCCAGCAGCGCTATTAGTGGCTACACCTTC
CDR3: CASSAISGYTF

V: TRBV10-2
length: 13
J: TRBJ2-7
size: few
D: NA
DNA: TGCGCCAGCGGTTCAGGACCCCTAGCCGAGCAGTACTTC
CDR3: CASGSGPLAEQYF

V: TRBV9
length: 11
J: TRBJ2-1
size: few
D: NA
DNA: TGTGCCAGCAGCGCATCCCATGAGCAGTTCTTC
CDR3: CASSASHEQFF

V: TRBV7-2
length: 15
J: TRBJ2-1
size: many
D: TRBD2
DNA: TGTGCCAGCAGCCTCGGACTAGCGGCAAACAATGAGCAGTTCTTC
CDR3: CASSLGLAANNEQFF

V: TRBV27
length: 14
J: TRBJ2-5
size: few
D: NA
DNA: TGTGCCAGCAAAGGGCCCATTCGAGGGGAGACCCAGTACTTC
CDR3: CASKGPIRGETQYF

V: TRBV7-8
length: 14
J: TRBJ2-1
size: NA
D: TRBD1
DNA: TGTGCCAGCAGCTTAGGGACAGGGGTCAATGAGCAGTTCTTC
CDR3: CASSLGTGVNEQFF

V: TRBV6-5
length: 15
J: TRBJ2-5
size: few
D: NA
DNA: TGTGCCAGCAGTTACGACTTGGCGGGAAAAGAGACCCAGTACTTC
CDR3: CASSYDLAGKETQYF

V: TRBV27
length: 15
J: TRBJ2-7
size: few
D: TRBD2
DNA: TGTGCCAGCGAGACTAGCGGGAGTTTACCGTACGAGCAGTACTTC
CDR3: CASETSGSLPYEQYF

V: TRBV5-5
length: 15
J: TRBJ1-2
size: many
D: NA
DNA: TGTGCCAGCAGCTTGGCCGAAACAGTCGGTTTGAGCTACACCTTC
CDR3: CASSLAETVGLSYTF

V: TRBV30
length: 11
J: TRBJ1-1
size: NA
D: NA
DNA: TGTGCCTGGAGTGTAGATGTAAGGGAATTCTTT
CDR3: CAWSVDVREFF